A single sample gave rise to the 8 T cell receptor beta chains below, sequenced in a study of cytomegalovirus exposure and HLA in healthy donors. The PCR was carried out with 60 Vbeta primers and 13 Jbeta primers. The protocol was immunoSEQ multiplex PCR, while the TCRdb copy is restricted to in-frame clones and leaves out a portion. The sample gives 65,000 to 85,000 clones, 78% of which show up once; approximately 8.9% is in the top ten. Sequencing used PBMCs. These TCRs come from a woman aged 40 to 50 in good health and CMV-seropositive.

This chain uses TRBV7-3 with TRBJ2-3, with 9 nucleotides matching TRBD2. There are 17 residues in the CDR3. Germline CDR1 SGHTA, CDR2 FQGTGA. V trimming: 6 bases; J trimming: 5 bases; junction bases outside the gene matches: 15. CDR3 DNA sequence: TGTGCCAGCAGTACTCAAGCGTTAGCGGGGGCTGTAGATACGCAGTATTTT. Translation gives CASSTQALAGAVDTQYF.

The gene calls are TRBV6-1 and TRBJ2-7, with D perhaps matching TRBD2 (7 bases). This CDR3 contains 14 residues. Germline CDR1 reads MNHNS; CDR2 reads SASEGT. Trimming cost V 11 bases and J 5 bases, with 22 bases left between them. The CDR3 spells CAASRGGGRHEQYF. CDR3 DNA sequence: TGTGCCGCCAGCAGAGGGGGGGGGCGGCACGAGCAGTACTTC.

The chain employs TRBV19 and TRBJ1-2; 8 bases align to TRBD1. V lost 2 bases, J lost 7 bases, and 12 bases stayed unmatched. The CDR3 loop spans 16 amino acids. CDR1 is LNHDA and CDR2 is SQIVND in the germline V gene (reference sequence). The CDR3 sequence is CASSISPRQGAPGYTF. CDR3 bases: TGTGCCAGTAGTATAAGTCCCCGGCAGGGGGCGCCTGGCTACACCTTC.

The chain recombines TRBV5-1 with TRBJ2-7, with 14 bases lining up with TRBD2. The CDR3 length is 17 residues. Germline CDR1 is SGHRS and CDR2 is YFSETQ. Trimming removed 2 bases from V and 3 bases from J; junction bases left unmatched: 7. The CDR3 sequence: CASSFLTSGGGFYEQYF. The CDR3 coding sequence is TGCGCCAGCAGCTTTTTGACTAGCGGGGGGGGGTTCTACGAGCAGTACTTC.

V usage is TRBV19 and J usage is TRBJ1-5; no reliable D call. CDR1 is LNHDA, CDR2 SQIVND, per germline (reference sequence). V lost 6 bases, J lost 7 bases, and 13 bases lay in between. This CDR3 has 13 amino acids. The CDR3, as DNA: TGTGCCAGTAGCGAGCGGGGTGACCAGCCCCAGCATTTT. The encoded protein is CASSERGDQPQHF. The complete variable domain, with remaining parts taken from reference TRBV19 and TRBJ1-5, reads DGGITQSPKYLFRKEGQNVTLSCEQNLNHDAMYWYRQDPGQGLRLIYYSQIVNDFQKGDIAEGYSVSREKKESFPLTVTSAQKNPTAFYLCASSERGDQPQHFGDGTRLSIL.

This clone was detected a few times. The V call is TRBV6-6, the J call TRBJ1-1, with 12 bases fitting TRBD1. The J segment lost 6 bases and the V segment lost 3 bases, leaving 5 bases of the junction unmatched. The CDR3 spans 15 residues. Germline lookup yields CDR1 MNHNY and CDR2 SVGAGI (reference sequence). The chain's CDR3 is CASSYLGQGAAEAFF. In DNA, the CDR3 is TGTGCCAGCAGTTATTTGGGACAGGGGGCCGCTGAAGCTTTCTTT.

CDR3 sequence: CATRNSRDRGLFTEAFF. CDR3 DNA sequence: TGTGCCACCAGAAATAGCCGGGACAGGGGGCTCTTCACTGAAGCTTTCTTT. The V and J genes are TRBV15 and TRBJ1-1; 12 bases are shared with TRBD1. V lost 6 bases and J lost 4; bases outside the gene matches: 12. The CDR3 is 17 residues long. The V gene's germline CDR1 is LNHNV and CDR2 YYDKDF (reference sequence).

The genes are TRBV6-1 and TRBJ2-1; 12 positions match TRBD2. CDR1 MNHNS and CDR2 SASEGT come from the germline V gene. This CDR3 region has 14 residues. V gave up 6 bases and J gave up 4 bases; unmatched junction bases: 1. CDR3 nucleotides: TGTGCCAGCAGGCTAGCGGGGGGGTACAATGAGCAGTTCTTC. Amino acids: CASRLAGGYNEQFF.